What follows are 11 T cell receptor beta chains derived from one specimen sequenced in a study of blood T cell repertoires in COVID-19 (dated by TCRdb to 2018 to 2021). The method was the immunoSEQ multiplex PCR assay. TCRdb carries this immuneACCESS record with in-frame sequences only. Its versions omit some clonotypes, under half of them owing to an unresolved V gene in the studies checked, with the rest unexplained. The sample profile shows 60,000 to 90,000 clones; over 75% of them were found once. Jointly, the top ten make up approximately 0.74% of the sample. The sequenced sample was peripheral blood. The receptors were sampled from a woman older than 75 with acute or convalescent COVID-19.

The J gene is TRBJ1-2, the V gene TRBV4-1; TRBD1 matches at 9 bases. Germline V CDR1 and CDR2: MGHRA, YSYEKL. There are 15 residues in the CDR3. Trimming at V came to 5 bases and at J to 11 bases, leaving 15 bases not matched to a gene. As DNA, the CDR3 is TGCGCCAGCAGCGAAAGACGGGGGGACAGGGTAGGGTACACCTTC. Its protein product is CASSERRGDRVGYTF.

This clone is a singleton in its sample. The V and J genes are TRBV6-2 or TRBV6-3 and TRBJ2-7; D uncertain. The CDR3 length is 11 residues. The ends were cut back, 5 bases at V and 5 bases at J, with 7 bases in the middle. CDR1 MNHEY and CDR2 SVGEGT come from the germline V gene. The CDR3 region is CASSQHNEQYF. In DNA form, the CDR3 reads TGTGCCAGCAGTCAACACAACGAGCAGTACTTC.

V is TRBV7-3 and J is TRBJ2-1; 7 nucleotides line up with TRBD2. V gave up 8 bases and J gave up 0 bases; unmatched junction bases: 4. CDR3 size: 14 residues. Germline CDR1 reads SGHTA; CDR2 reads FQGTGA. CDR3 sequence reads: CASSRDYSYNEQFF. CDR3 nucleotide sequence: TGTGCCAGCTCCCGGGACTACTCCTACAATGAGCAGTTCTTC.

V and J are TRBV19 and TRBJ1-2, with 9 positions matching TRBD1. Trimming removed 7 bases from V and 7 bases from J; junction bases left unmatched: 10. CDR3 size: 14 residues. Germline loops: CDR1 LNHDA, CDR2 SQIVND (reference sequence). The CDR3 spells CASNKQGALGGYTF. CDR3 nucleotides: TGTGCCAGTAACAAACAGGGGGCTCTAGGTGGCTACACCTTC.

The genes are TRBV9 and TRBJ2-3, with D possibly being TRBD2 (5 bases). The V gene lost 0 bases and the J gene lost 5 bases, with 19 bases spanning the gap. The CDR3 loop spans 17 amino acids. Germline V lookup: CDR1 SGDLS, CDR2 YYNGEE. This CDR3 is CASSVGGDLFDRDTQYF. The CDR3 nucleotides are TGTGCCAGCAGCGTAGGGGGAGACTTATTCGATAGAGATACGCAGTATTTT.

The chain links TRBV6-2 or TRBV6-3 to TRBJ1-5, with a weak D call TRBD1 (6 bases). This CDR3 comprises 15 residues. With 6 bases removed from V and 0 bases from J, the gap between germline ends came to 12 bases. Per germline, CDR1 MNHEY and CDR2 SVGEGT. The CDR3 sequence: CASSPRGYSNQPQHF. DNA for the CDR3: TGTGCCAGCAGCCCCAGGGGCTATAGCAATCAGCCCCAGCATTTT.

The gene calls are TRBV6-1 and TRBJ2-2; 10 bases are shared with TRBD1. CDR1 and CDR2 from the germline V gene are MNHNS and SASEGT. V lost 0 bases and J lost 4; bases outside the gene matches: 2. This CDR3 comprises 16 residues. CDR3 amino acids: CASSEAGDRGTGELFF. CDR3 nucleotide sequence: TGTGCCAGCAGTGAAGCTGGGGACAGGGGCACCGGGGAGCTGTTTTTT.

The chain combines TRBV19 with TRBJ2-5; 9 bases are a match to TRBD1. The length of the CDR3 is 17 residues. V trimming: 3 bases; J trimming: 3 bases; junction bases outside the gene matches: 11. Germline CDR1 reads LNHDA; CDR2 reads SQIVND (reference sequence). CDR3 region: CASSINSWTGVEETQYF. For the CDR3, the DNA is TGTGCCAGTAGTATTAACTCTTGGACAGGGGTTGAAGAGACCCAGTACTTC.

This chain links TRBV4-3 with TRBJ1-6; D ambiguous. V gave up 1 base and J gave up 7 bases, with 11 bases separating them. Germline V lookup: CDR1 LGHNA, CDR2 YSLEER. CDR3 length: 15 amino acids. Here the CDR3 DNA reads TGCGCCAGCAGCCAAGTAGTTTCTAGGAATTCACCCCTCCACTTT. This encodes CASSQVVSRNSPLHF.

V gene TRBV20-1 combines with J gene TRBJ2-7; 8 bases line up with TRBD1. V was clipped by 5 bases and J by 4 bases; unmatched bases: 1. The germline V gene has CDR1 DFQATT and CDR2 SNEGSKA (reference sequence). The CDR3 extends over 11 amino acids. The DNA for the CDR3 is TGCAGTGCTCGACAGGGGTACGAGCAGTACTTC. Its translation: CSARQGYEQYF.

The V and J genes are TRBV7-9 and TRBJ1-2, with TRBD1 matching over 8 bases. The CDR3 sequence is 14 residues long. The ends lost 4 bases at V and 5 bases at J; junction bases unmatched: 6. CDR1 and CDR2 from the germline V gene are SEHNR and FQNEAQ (reference sequence). The CDR3 DNA reads as TGTGCCAGCAGCTCGGGGACAGGCTCGTATGGCTACACCTTC. Translated: CASSSGTGSYGYTF.